What follows are 24 T cell receptor beta chains derived from one specimen sequenced in a study of identical twins. TCRdb re-derived calls from the 5' RACE reads in MiXCR, one entry per CDR3 protein. The top ten hold around 1.5% of the sample, which has about 810,000 distinct CDR3 sequences, roughly 12% seen once. Separately, the same data were catalogued under a study of yellow fever vaccine responses in identical twins.

Sequenced sample: PBMCs. Receptors originate from a woman in her late teens or twenties in good health.

V usage is TRBV20-1 and J usage is TRBJ2-1; possible D gene TRBD2, 6 bases. Deletions cut 1 base from V and 7 bases from J, with 17 bases between. The CDR3 is made up of 15 amino acids. Germline CDR1 is DFQATT and CDR2 is SNEGSKA (reference sequence). DNA for the CDR3: TGCAGTGCTAGAGTAGGAGCGGGTCTTAAGAATGAGCAGTTCTTC. Amino acids: CSARVGAGLKNEQFF.

This clonotype has only a few counts. The chain carries TRBV19 and TRBJ2-2, with D possibly matching TRBD1 (6 bases). Germline-derived CDR1 and CDR2 are LNHDA and SQIVND (reference sequence). The CDR3 is 15 amino acids. Deletions cut 4 bases from V and 4 bases from J, with 13 bases between. The CDR3 loop is CASSTHDRTTGELFF. The CDR3 DNA reads as TGTGCCAGTAGTACCCACGACAGGACCACCGGGGAGCTGTTTTTT.

V gene TRBV11-1 combines with J gene TRBJ2-3; TRBD2 agrees at 7 bases. The length of the CDR3 is 20 residues. V trimming: 5 bases; J trimming: 5 bases; junction bases outside the gene matches: 25. From germline, CDR1 is SGHAT and CDR2 FQDESV (reference sequence). CDR3 loop: CASSPFPGRSLGGREDTQYF. The CDR3 coding sequence is TGTGCCAGCAGCCCCTTTCCGGGTAGATCCCTTGGCGGGAGAGAAGATACGCAGTATTTT.

This clonotype was found many times. The rearrangement joins TRBV7-8 to TRBJ2-1; tentative D call: TRBD1 (6 bases). The CDR3 totals 11 residues. V lost 7 bases, J lost 10 bases, and 11 bases lay in between. The germline V gene has CDR1 SGHVS and CDR2 FQNEAQ. Here the CDR3 DNA reads TGTGCCAGCATCCTCACAGGGGAGCAGTTCTTC. It yields the protein CASILTGEQFF.

This clonotype was seen a handful of times. The chain links TRBV4-1 to TRBJ2-1; D perhaps matches TRBD2 (5 bases). The CDR3 is 15 residues long. Trimming removed 0 bases at V and 1 base at J, with 7 bases between. Germline loops: CDR1 MGHRA, CDR2 YSYEKL. CDR3 region: CASSQESGSYNEQFF. The CDR3 DNA reads as TGCGCCAGCAGCCAAGAGAGCGGTTCCTACAATGAGCAGTTCTTC.

This clonotype was seen a handful of times. The rearrangement joins TRBV20-1 to TRBJ1-1; D is uncertain. Per germline, CDR1 DFQATT and CDR2 SNEGSKA (reference sequence). This CDR3 comprises 15 residues. V was clipped by 0 bases and J by 0 bases, with 11 bases between them. The CDR3 is CSARETRRMNTEAFF. CDR3 bases: TGCAGTGCTAGAGAGACTCGACGGATGAACACTGAAGCTTTCTTT.

This chain links TRBV11-3 with TRBJ1-1, with D hard to call. Trimming took 3 bases from V and 4 from J, leaving 6 bases between them. From germline, CDR1 is SGHNT and CDR2 YENEEA. The CDR3 sequence is 12 residues long. For the CDR3, the DNA is TGTGCCAGCAGCTTCGAGGTCACTGAAGCTTTCTTT. Translating gives CASSFEVTEAFF.

This chain uses TRBV5-1 with TRBJ2-1, with D tentatively TRBD1 (6 bases). Germline CDR1 SGHRS, CDR2 YFSETQ. This CDR3 has 18 amino acids. V was cut by 3 bases and J by 1 base, with 20 bases left in between. The CDR3 coding sequence is TGCGCCAGCAGCTGGGGGCAGTATAGCGAGCGTTCCTACAATGAGCAGTTCTTC. This encodes CASSWGQYSERSYNEQFF.

This clonotype showed up just a few times. The chain couples TRBV15 to TRBJ2-5; no clear D gene. Germline V lookup: CDR1 LNHNV, CDR2 YYDKDF (reference sequence). Between the trimmed V and J ends, which lost 8 bases and 0 bases, there was a span of 10 bases. This CDR3 comprises 13 residues. The CDR3 here is CATAPIYQETQYF. The CDR3 DNA is TGTGCCACCGCGCCAATTTACCAAGAGACCCAGTACTTC.

This chain links TRBV10-3 with TRBJ2-3, with D possibly matching TRBD2 (5 bases). The germline gives CDR1 ENHRY, CDR2 SYGVKD. This CDR3 is built from 12 residues. Trimming cost V 3 bases and J 6 bases, with 7 bases left between them. CDR3 nucleotides: TGTGCCATCAGTGACGGGGTGGATACGCAGTATTTT. It specifies CAISDGVDTQYF.

This chain joins TRBV2 and TRBJ2-1; 7 positions agree with TRBD1. Germline lookup yields CDR1 SNHLY and CDR2 FYNNEI. J lost 6 bases, V lost 3 bases, and 11 bases had no gene match. The CDR3 is 16 residues long. DNA for the CDR3: TGTGCCAGCAGTGACCCCGGGACAGTGCCTCCCAATGAGCAGTTCTTC. Translation: CASSDPGTVPPNEQFF.

This clonotype was counted only a few times. A read error may be the cause here, since a much bigger clone is one base away. CDR3 nucleotide sequence: TGTGCCAGCAGTTTCGCAGGGAACTATGGCTACACCTTC. This encodes CASSFAGNYGYTF. The chain couples TRBV12-3 or TRBV12-4 to TRBJ1-2; D possibly corresponds to TRBD1 (5 bases). The CDR3 loop spans 13 amino acids. The V and J ends lost 3 bases and 2 bases respectively, with 7 bases between them.

This clonotype was detected ten times or more. One end of the junction does not line up with germline, which may come from a read error. CDR3 amino acids: CASSLLGGYNEQFF. The DNA for the CDR3 is TGTGCCAGCAGTTTACTGGGCGGCTACAATGAGCAGTTCTTC. The genes are TRBV5-1 and TRBJ2-1; no definite D call. The CDR3 runs to 14 residues. CDR1 and CDR2 from the germline V gene are SGHRS and YFSETQ. Full variable domain (outside the CDR3, taken from reference TRBV5-1 and TRBJ2-1): KAGVTQTPRYLIKTRGQQVTLSCSPISGHRSVSWYQQTPGQGLQFLFEYFSETQRNKGNFPGRFSGRQFSNSRSEMNVSTLELGDSALYLCASSLLGGYNEQFFGPGTRLTVL.

This clonotype was seen once. This sequence joins TRBV25-1 and TRBJ2-1; the D gene could be TRBD1 or TRBD2 (6 bases each). The CDR3 extends over 17 amino acids. V dropped 2 bases and J dropped 1 base, with 15 bases sitting between them. Germline-derived CDR1 and CDR2 are MGHDK and SYGVNS. The CDR3 sequence is CASSEGRGGLSYNEQFF. In nucleotides, the CDR3 is TGTGCCAGCAGTGAAGGGCGTGGGGGGCTATCCTACAATGAGCAGTTCTTC.

The sample holds a few counts of this clonotype. The chain uses TRBV5-6 and TRBJ1-1; the D is unclear. The CDR3 totals 15 residues. Germline V gives CDR1 SGHDT, CDR2 YYEEEE. V was trimmed by 2 bases and J by 0 bases, leaving 11 bases between them. As DNA, the CDR3 is TGTGCCAGCAGCTTCGACCGGAATTTGAACACTGAAGCTTTCTTT. Its translation is CASSFDRNLNTEAFF. The complete variable domain, with remaining parts taken from reference TRBV5-6 and TRBJ1-1, reads DAGVTQSPTHLIKTRGQQVTLRCSPKSGHDTVSWYQQALGQGPQFIFQYYEEEERQRGNFPDRFSGHQFPNYSSELNVNALLLGDSALYLCASSFDRNLNTEAFFGQGTRLTVV.

Only a few counts were recorded for this clonotype. The chain employs TRBV3-1 and TRBJ2-5; D ambiguous. Germline values: CDR1 LGHDT, CDR2 YNNKEL (reference sequence). V lost 4 bases to trimming and J lost 1 base, with 10 bases between them. This CDR3 comprises 14 residues. The CDR3 region is CASSLAIGQETQYF. CDR3 in DNA: TGTGCCAGCAGCCTTGCGATTGGCCAAGAGACCCAGTACTTC.

The chain is built from TRBV10-3 and TRBJ2-7; 10 nucleotides match TRBD1. Germline CDR1 and CDR2: ENHRY and SYGVKD. The CDR3 length is 16 residues. V was clipped by 3 bases and J by 1 base; unmatched bases: 6. For the CDR3, the DNA is TGTGCCATCAGTGACCCCGGACAGGGGGGTTCCTACGAGCAGTACTTC. Its protein is CAISDPGQGGSYEQYF.

The V gene is TRBV6-1, the J gene TRBJ2-3, with D perhaps TRBD2 (5 bases). The V gene's germline CDR1 is MNHNS and CDR2 SASEGT. The CDR3 is 15 amino acids. Trimming took 1 base from V and 2 from J, leaving 10 bases between them. The CDR3 loop is CASSEVDSATDTQYF. CDR3 DNA: TGTGCCAGCAGTGAAGTTGATAGCGCCACAGATACGCAGTATTTT.

J is TRBJ1-1 and V is TRBV2; D remains unclear. The CDR3 has 15 amino acids. Per germline, CDR1 SNHLY and CDR2 FYNNEI. V shed 6 bases and J shed 0 bases, with 14 bases lying between them. The CDR3 region has the DNA TGTGCCAGCAGGGGGAGGATCGCCCTGAACACTGAAGCTTTCTTT. This encodes CASRGRIALNTEAFF.

This clonotype was found a few times. V is TRBV4-1 and J is TRBJ2-7; D is perhaps TRBD2 (5 bases). The CDR3 sequence is 14 residues long. The germline V and J ends were trimmed by 1 base and 6 bases, with 13 bases remaining between them. Germline lookup yields CDR1 MGHRA and CDR2 YSYEKL. CDR3 nucleotide sequence: TGCGCCAGCAGCCAAGGTATTCAGGCGGGCGAGCAGTACGTC. Residues: CASSQGIQAGEQYV.

In its sample, this clonotype was seen many times. The chain couples TRBV5-1 to TRBJ1-2; D unclear. Trimming cost V 0 bases and J 7 bases, with 10 bases left between them. Germline V lookup: CDR1 SGHRS, CDR2 YFSETQ. The CDR3 has 13 residues. CDR3 bases: TGCGCCAGCAGCTTGGACCGGGGAAGTGGCTACACCTTC. It translates to CASSLDRGSGYTF.

This clonotype has a count of ten or more. V gene TRBV3-1 combines with J gene TRBJ1-3, with D possibly matching TRBD1 (6 bases). V was cut by 1 base and J by 2 bases, with 6 bases left in between. CDR1 LGHDT and CDR2 YNNKEL come from the germline V gene (reference sequence). CDR3 length: 14 amino acids. CDR3 DNA: TGTGCCAGCAGCCAAGCAGGGGCTGGAAACACCATATATTTT. This codes for CASSQAGAGNTIYF. Full variable domain (outside the CDR3, taken from reference TRBV3-1 and TRBJ1-3): DTAVSQTPKYLVTQMGNDKSIKCEQNLGHDTMYWYKQDSKKFLKIMFSYNNKELIINETVPNRFSPKSPDKAHLNLHINSLELGDSAVYFCASSQAGAGNTIYFGEGSWLTVV.

The table lists this clonotype with many counts. The gene calls are TRBV6-4 and TRBJ1-1; D not resolved. Germline V gene data show CDR1 as MRHNA and CDR2 as SNTAGT. Trimming shortened V by 3 bases and J by 1 base, and 6 bases separated the two germline ends. The CDR3 is 13 residues long. The CDR3 is CASSEGQNTEAFF. Here the CDR3 DNA reads TGTGCCAGCAGTGAAGGGCAGAACACTGAAGCTTTCTTT.

This clonotype was seen ten or more times. V gene TRBV7-9 combines with J gene TRBJ2-1; TRBD2 matches 16 bases. CDR3 length: 17 amino acids. Germline lookup yields CDR1 SEHNR and CDR2 FQNEAQ (reference sequence). Germline trimming cut 5 bases from V and 4 bases from J; bases unmatched to any gene: 5. The CDR3 here is CASSPGTSGRAYNEQFF. CDR3 sequence (DNA): TGTGCCAGCAGCCCAGGGACTAGCGGGAGGGCTTACAATGAGCAGTTCTTC.